Listed here are 17 T cell receptor beta chains from one sample, sequenced in a study of control samples from healthy donors and cancer patients. Assay used: immunoSEQ multiplex PCR; TCRdb lists only in-frame clones, some missing. The sample records about 110,000 clones, approximately 90% being singletons. The sequencing input was blood. The receptors shown here come from a woman aged 45-59 years in good health.

This clone was recorded a few times. In nucleotides, the CDR3 is TGTGCCAGCAGCTTACACCGTTCGTGGGGGTCTGAGACCCAGTACTTC. Amino acid sequence: CASSLHRSWGSETQYF. The gene calls are TRBV5-6 and TRBJ2-5, with D perhaps matching TRBD1 or TRBD2 (5 bases each). The germline V and J ends were trimmed by 2 bases and 5 bases, with 19 bases remaining between them. Looked up from germline, CDR1 is SGHDT and CDR2 is YYEEEE. The CDR3 runs to 16 residues.

This chain connects TRBV9 to TRBJ1-1; 7 nucleotides line up with TRBD1. Looked up from germline, CDR1 is SGDLS and CDR2 is YYNGEE. The CDR3 runs 16 residues. The J segment lost 8 bases and the V segment lost 0 bases, leaving 13 bases of the junction unmatched. CDR3 coding DNA: TGTGCCAGCAGCGTAGCGACAGGGCTGGGGGGCCACGAAGCTTTCTTT. It is translated as CASSVATGLGGHEAFF.

This sequence joins TRBV5-6 and TRBJ2-3; D is unresolved. The V end lost 0 bases, the J end lost 0 bases, and 8 bases lay between the germline ends. CDR3 length equals 15 residues. CDR1 and CDR2 (germline): SGHDT, YYEEEE. The CDR3 DNA reads as TGTGCCAGCAGCTTGGTTGCCATTAGCACAGATACGCAGTATTTT. Translating it yields CASSLVAISTDTQYF.

Here the CDR3 reads CASRPSGYEQYF. CDR3 DNA: TGTGCCAGCAGGCCTAGCGGGTACGAGCAGTACTTC. The V and J genes are TRBV2 and TRBJ2-7; 8 nucleotides agree with TRBD2. Germline assignment: CDR1 SNHLY and CDR2 FYNNEI. The CDR3 is 12 amino acids. The J segment lost 4 bases and the V segment lost 6 bases, leaving 2 bases of the junction unmatched.

The chain couples TRBV18 to TRBJ1-3; TRBD1 matches 7 bases. The CDR3 runs 22 residues. Germline V gene data show CDR1 as KGHSH and CDR2 as LQKENI. V gave up 6 bases and J gave up 0 bases; unmatched junction bases: 26. The CDR3 nucleotides are TGTGCCAGCTCTACTCTCGGACAGGCCAAGTCGAACACGCTGAACTCTGGAAACACCATATATTTT. Its protein is CASSTLGQAKSNTLNSGNTIYF.

The chain employs TRBV20-1 and TRBJ2-5; 8 nucleotides match TRBD2. Germline loops: CDR1 DFQATT, CDR2 SNEGSKA (reference sequence). This CDR3 spans 11 amino acids. The V gene end was trimmed by 5 bases and the J gene end by 5 bases; junction bases not matched to a gene: 1. In DNA form, the CDR3 reads TGCAGTGCTCCTAGCGGGGAGACCCAGTACTTC. Protein product: CSAPSGETQYF.

The chain couples TRBV12-3 or TRBV12-4 to TRBJ2-7, with D unresolved. Trimming shortened V by 5 bases and J by 6 bases, and 8 bases separated the two germline ends. The CDR3 extends over 11 amino acids. The CDR3 DNA follows: TGTGCCAGCAGTGGCCTGAGCGAGCAGTACTTC. Its protein is CASSGLSEQYF.

The rearrangement joins TRBV25-1 to TRBJ1-4; D is ambiguous. The ends were cut back, 8 bases at V and 0 bases at J, with 13 bases in the middle. The CDR3 consists of 15 residues. Germline V gives CDR1 MGHDK, CDR2 SYGVNS. CDR3 DNA: TGTGCCAGCTCAGCCAGGTACCCAACTAATGAAAAACTGTTTTTT. Protein sequence: CASSARYPTNEKLFF.

The gene calls are TRBV29-1 and TRBJ2-2; D call uncertain. CDR3 length: 14 residues. Germline V lookup: CDR1 SQVTM, CDR2 ANQGSEA. Trimming pared 0 bases from V and 1 base from J, leaving 6 bases between. The CDR3 here is CSVEEFRNTGELFF. CDR3 sequence (DNA): TGCAGCGTTGAAGAATTTAGGAACACCGGGGAGCTGTTTTTT.

V gene TRBV7-8 combines with J gene TRBJ1-4, with TRBD1 matching 7 bases. CDR3 size: 15 residues. The germline V gene has CDR1 SGHVS and CDR2 FQNEAQ. The V segment lost 5 bases and the J segment 5 bases; nucleotides outside the gene matches: 8. CDR3 residues: CASSRNRGPNEKLFF. The CDR3 coding sequence is TGTGCCAGCAGCCGGAACAGGGGACCCAATGAAAAACTGTTTTTT.

The V and J genes are TRBV6-6 and TRBJ2-7; 8 bases map to TRBD2. Germline V gives CDR1 MNHNY, CDR2 SVGAGI (reference sequence). The CDR3 length is 14 residues. V lost 6 bases to trimming and J lost 2 bases; unmatched junction nucleotides: 6. The CDR3 region has the DNA TGTGCCAGCAGACAAGCGGGGGTGACCTACGAGCAGTACTTC. Translating it yields CASRQAGVTYEQYF.

Note on this clone: Different DNA sequences within this sample yield the same CDR3. The J gene is TRBJ1-5, the V gene TRBV11-2; possible D gene TRBD1, 5 bases. Trimming left V 0 bases short and J 7 bases short, with 7 bases between. CDR1 is SGHAT and CDR2 is FQNNGV in the germline V gene. This CDR3 has 13 amino acids. Here the CDR3 reads CASSLDRGQPQHF. The CDR3 DNA is TGTGCCAGCAGCTTAGATCGGGGCCAGCCCCAGCATTTT.

The V gene is TRBV11-2, the J gene TRBJ2-3; 12 nucleotides agree with TRBD2. The germline V gene encodes CDR1 SGHAT and CDR2 FQNNGV. Losses at the gene ends were 5 bases for V and 4 bases for J; bases not matched to a gene: 4. CDR3 length equals 15 residues. For the CDR3, the DNA is TGTGCCAGCAGCACCCTAGCGGGGGGGTCAGATACGCAGTATTTT. It codes for CASSTLAGGSDTQYF. The entire variable domain, with the rest obtained from reference TRBV11-2 and TRBJ2-3, is as follows: EAGVAQSPRYKIIEKRQSVAFWCNPISGHATLYWYQQILGQGPKLLIQFQNNGVVDDSQLPKDRFSAERLKGVDSTLKIQPAKLEDSAVYLCASSTLAGGSDTQYFGPGTRLTVL.

The J gene is TRBJ2-7, the V gene TRBV18; D may be TRBD2 (5 bases). Trimming pared 3 bases from V and 6 bases from J, leaving 12 bases between. The CDR3 contains 13 residues. Germline V lookup: CDR1 KGHSH, CDR2 LQKENI. This CDR3 reads CASSPTRSSEQYF. The CDR3 coding sequence is TGTGCCAGCTCACCTACTAGGTCGTCCGAGCAGTACTTC.

The chain couples TRBV24-1 to TRBJ2-5; 8 nucleotides agree with TRBD1. CDR3 length equals 15 residues. V gave up 4 bases and J gave up 5 bases; unmatched junction bases: 8. Looked up from germline, CDR1 is KGHDR and CDR2 is SFDVKD. CDR3 protein: CATSDLDRGFETQYF. The CDR3, as DNA: TGTGCCACCAGTGACCTCGACAGGGGCTTCGAGACCCAGTACTTC.

The chain recombines TRBV9 with TRBJ1-6; D gene uncertain. CDR3 length: 16 residues. Germline V gene lookup returns CDR1 SGDLS and CDR2 YYNGEE. Trimming pared 3 bases from V and 5 bases from J, leaving 15 bases between. This CDR3 reads CASSGLGGGNNSPLHF. The CDR3 region has the DNA TGTGCCAGCAGCGGCCTCGGTGGAGGGAATAATTCACCCCTCCACTTT.

The V and J genes are TRBV10-3 and TRBJ2-7, with TRBD1 as a possible D gene (5 bases). The CDR3 length is 12 residues. CDR1 ENHRY and CDR2 SYGVKD come from the germline V gene. V lost 6 bases, J lost 6 bases, and 12 bases lay in between. The DNA of the CDR3 is TGTGCCATCAGGGGGCTAACAGGCGAGCAGTACTTC. Residues: CAIRGLTGEQYF.